This T cell receptor beta chain is from a study of blood T cell repertoires in COVID-19. Residents of about two dozen US areas, aged 18 to 89 years, made up the participants. Clinical histories supplied by participants themselves formed the basis of cohort assignment. Germline loops: CDR1 LGHDT, CDR2 YNNKEL (reference sequence). V lost 0 bases, J lost 2 bases, and 11 bases lay in between. This CDR3 has 15 residues. Produced via immunoSEQ multiplex PCR; TCRdb's table is partial and in-frame only. Here the sample spans 310,000 or so clones, approximately 91% being singletons. Sequencing was done on a sample of PBMCs or T cells enriched from blood (not recorded which). The clonotype was recovered from a woman in her 40s who had recovered from COVID-19. The chain has TRBV3-1 (or the pseudogene TRBV3-2) and TRBJ2-7; D is possibly TRBD1 (6 bases). In DNA form, the CDR3 reads TGTGCCAGCAGCCAAGATTGGGCAGGGGCCTACGAGCAGTACTTC. Its translation: CASSQDWAGAYEQYF.